The 18 T cell receptor beta chains listed next were all sequenced from one sample in a study of vaccination and CD4 T cells after COVID-19. Sequenced with the Oncomine TCR Beta short-read assay was DNA taken from cultured CD4+ T cells. From the PCR reads, TCRdb called clonotypes with MiXCR, one entry per CDR3 protein. The sample includes nearly 25,000 distinct CDR3 sequences, less than 40% of them seen just once. Which antigens these TCRs recognize remains unknown. Documented time point: late sampling 161 to 241 days after vaccination in a few convalescent patients. Treatment indicated: roughly 11-day PBMC culture with coronavirus spike peptide pools or control peptides (ViraFEST assay). Source: CD4+ T cells from blood, cultured in vitro, taken about 7 months after SARS-CoV-2 vaccination. The receptors shown here come from a human donor who had recovered from COVID-19.

This clonotype was picked up a small number of times. The J gene is TRBJ1-2, the V gene TRBV6-1; D may be TRBD1 (5 bases). Between the trimmed V and J ends, which lost 7 bases and 5 bases, there was a span of 26 bases. The germline V gene encodes CDR1 MNHNS and CDR2 SASEGT. CDR3 size: 17 residues. CDR3 in amino acids: CASISNVLLQGGYGYTF. The CDR3 DNA follows: TGTGCCAGCATATCCAACGTCCTCCTCCAGGGTGGGTATGGCTACACCTTC.

This clonotype was picked up a small number of times. This sequence joins TRBV6-1 and TRBJ1-6; 7 nucleotides align to TRBD1. The CDR3 spans 14 residues. CDR1 and CDR2 (germline): MNHNS, SASEGT. Trimming cost V 7 bases and J 4 bases; bases outside gene matches: 4. CDR3 amino acids: CASTRTGYNSPLHF. Written as DNA, the CDR3 is TGTGCCAGCACGCGGACAGGATATAATTCACCCCTCCACTTT.

A few counts support this clonotype. The genes are TRBV4-1 and TRBJ2-2; TRBD1 matches 11 bases. The CDR3 consists of 15 residues. The V and J ends lost 4 bases and 5 bases, in that order; junction bases with no gene match: 3. Germline V gene sequence: CDR1 MGHRA, CDR2 YSYEKL. As DNA, the CDR3 is TGCGCCAGCAGCCGAGGACAGGGGGCGACCGGGGAGCTGTTTTTT. Translating it yields CASSRGQGATGELFF.

Many counts were recorded for this clonotype. The chain is built from TRBV20-1 and TRBJ2-5; TRBD1 agrees at 7 bases. Per germline, CDR1 DFQATT and CDR2 SNEGSKA (reference sequence). V was clipped by 1 base and J by 5 bases; unmatched bases: 10. This CDR3 contains 15 residues. The DNA for the CDR3 is TGCAGTGCTAGAGGATTAGTTAGAGGGGGCGAGACCCAGTACTTC. As protein: CSARGLVRGGETQYF.

Details on this clonotype: A far larger clone is a single base away, which makes a read error likely. V is TRBV6-1 and J is TRBJ2-3; 7 bases are a match to TRBD2. There are 13 residues in the CDR3. CDR1 and CDR2 from the germline V gene are MNHNS and SASEGT. V lost 4 bases to trimming and J lost 3 bases; unmatched junction nucleotides: 1. The CDR3 protein is CASSARETDTQYF. The CDR3 DNA reads TGTGCCAGCAGTGCGCGGGAGACAGATACGCAGTATTTT.

V is TRBV20-1 and J is TRBJ2-1, with D perhaps given as TRBD1 or TRBD2 (5 bases each). CDR1 DFQATT and CDR2 SNEGSKA come from the germline V gene (reference sequence). V lost 6 bases, J lost 2 bases, and 11 bases lay in between. This CDR3 has 13 amino acids. The CDR3, as DNA: TGCAGTGCAGAGAGGGACCCCTACAATGAGCAGTTCTTC. It yields the protein CSAERDPYNEQFF.

This clonotype came up a few times. DNA for the CDR3: TGTGCCAGCAGTTCCCGGACGCGCTCTGGGGCCAACGTCCTGACTTTC. Translating gives CASSSRTRSGANVLTF. The chain joins TRBV28 to TRBJ2-6; the D is unclear. CDR1 and CDR2 from the germline V gene are MDHEN and SYDVKM. Trimming stripped 4 bases from V and 0 bases from J, with 10 bases between. The CDR3 is made up of 16 amino acids.

Only a few counts were recorded for this clonotype. V gene TRBV7-9 combines with J gene TRBJ2-1; D could derive from TRBD1 or TRBD2 (6 bases each). Germline V CDR1 and CDR2: SEHNR, FQNEAQ (reference sequence). V lost 5 bases and J lost 5, with 7 bases in between. The length of the CDR3 is 12 residues. The CDR3 DNA follows: TGTGCCAGCAGCGGGGGGCACAATGAGCAGTTCTTC. It encodes CASSGGHNEQFF.

The chain uses TRBV20-1 and TRBJ2-7, with 9 bases aligning to TRBD2. CDR3 length: 17 amino acids. Germline loops: CDR1 DFQATT, CDR2 SNEGSKA (reference sequence). Trimming removed 6 bases from V and 4 bases from J; junction bases left unmatched: 19. The CDR3, as DNA: TGCAGTGCGGGTGCTAGCGGGACTCGGAGGGGCTCTTACGAGCAGTACTTC. Its protein is CSAGASGTRRGSYEQYF.

This chain connects TRBV7-2 to TRBJ2-5; 7 bases fit TRBD2. The CDR3 has 13 amino acids. V was pared by 0 bases and J by 6 bases, with 1 base of the junction left unmatched. CDR1 and CDR2 (germline): SGHTA, FQGNSA. The CDR3 sequence is CASSLAGGQTQYF. The CDR3 DNA follows: TGTGCCAGCAGCTTAGCGGGAGGGCAGACCCAGTACTTC.

The genes are TRBV20-1 and TRBJ2-1; 8 bases align to TRBD2. The length of the CDR3 is 14 residues. From germline, CDR1 is DFQATT and CDR2 SNEGSKA (reference sequence). With 6 bases clipped from V and 8 bases from J, the junction kept 12 bases outside the gene matches. DNA for the CDR3: TGCAGTGCGGGGGGCAGCGGGAGTCTCTATGAGCAGTTCTTC. This gives the protein CSAGGSGSLYEQFF.

This clonotype is judged medium-sized. The chain is built from TRBV15 and TRBJ2-7, with D unclear. CDR3 length equals 15 residues. V was cut by 0 bases and J by 1 base, with 10 bases left in between. The germline CDR1 and CDR2 sequences are LNHNV and YYDKDF (reference sequence). The CDR3 DNA reads TGTGCCACCAGCAGAGATCTGGGCCAGTCCTACGAGCAGTACTTC. Translating gives CATSRDLGQSYEQYF. Looking up the rest from reference TRBV15 and TRBJ2-7 gives the full variable domain: DAMVIQNPRYQVTQFGKPVTLSCSQTLNHNVMYWYQQKSSQAPKLLFHYYDKDFNNEADTPDNFQSRRPNTSFCFLDIRSPGLGDTAMYLCATSRDLGQSYEQYFGPGTRLTVT.

This clonotype was seen just once. CDR3: CASSLVDRISNYGYTF. CDR3 bases: TGTGCCAGCAGCTTGGTTGACAGGATCTCCAACTATGGCTACACCTTC. The chain couples TRBV5-4 to TRBJ1-2; D might be TRBD1 (6 bases). CDR3 length: 16 amino acids. Trimming removed 0 bases from V and 2 bases from J, with 14 bases in between. Germline-derived CDR1 and CDR2 are SGHNT and YYREEE (reference sequence).

Only a few counts were recorded for this clonotype. The V call is TRBV6-1, the J call TRBJ2-7; TRBD2 matches at 8 bases. The CDR3 extends over 14 amino acids. The germline gives CDR1 MNHNS, CDR2 SASEGT. The V segment lost 8 bases and the J segment 4 bases; nucleotides outside the gene matches: 10. DNA for the CDR3: TGTGCCAGCTCGAGGGCGGGAGGACCGTACGAGCAGTACTTC. Translating gives CASSRAGGPYEQYF.

The table lists this clonotype with a few counts. The V and J genes are TRBV28 and TRBJ2-7; D may be TRBD1 or TRBD2 (7 bases each). Germline V gives CDR1 MDHEN, CDR2 SYDVKM. This CDR3 is 14 amino acids long. The V gene lost 5 bases and the J gene lost 5 bases, with 16 bases spanning the gap. The CDR3 region is CASSSRGGIHEQYF. The CDR3 DNA reads TGTGCCAGCAGTAGCAGGGGGGGGATACACGAGCAGTACTTC. Drawing the rest from reference TRBV28 and TRBJ2-7, the complete variable domain is DVKVTQSSRYLVKRTGEKVFLECVQDMDHENMFWYRQDPGLGLRLIYFSYDVKMKEKGDIPEGYSVSREKKERFSLILESASTNQTSMYLCASSSRGGIHEQYFGPGTRLTVT.

This clonotype was detected only a few times. This chain uses TRBV11-1 with TRBJ1-2; TRBD1 is a possible D gene (6 bases). This CDR3 is built from 12 residues. The V gene's germline CDR1 is SGHAT and CDR2 FQDESV (reference sequence). V lost 3 bases and J 7 bases, leaving 9 bases between the germline ends. The CDR3 DNA reads TGTGCCAGCAGCTTTCTACAGGGTGGCTACACCTTC. Residues: CASSFLQGGYTF. The full variable domain, rest sourced from reference TRBV11-1 and TRBJ1-2, is EAEVAQSPRYKITEKSQAVAFWCDPISGHATLYWYRQILGQGPELLVQFQDESVVDDSQLPKDRFSAERLKGVDSTLKIQPAELGDSAMYLCASSFLQGGYTFGSGTRLTVV.

The rearrangement uses TRBV20-1 and TRBJ2-7, with D unresolved. The germline CDR1 and CDR2 sequences are DFQATT and SNEGSKA (reference sequence). Trimming removed 5 bases from V and 2 bases from J, with 4 bases in between. The CDR3 is 10 residues long. CDR3 coding DNA: TGCAGTGCTGGACCCTACGAGCAGTACTTC. Its translation is CSAGPYEQYF.

This clonotype was found a few times. V is TRBV19 and J is TRBJ2-4; TRBD2 matches 8 bases. Germline assignment: CDR1 LNHDA and CDR2 SQIVND (reference sequence). Germline trimming cut 6 bases from V and 9 bases from J; bases unmatched to any gene: 7. The CDR3 extends over 13 amino acids. The chain's CDR3 is CASSEGLDGIQYF. The CDR3, as DNA: TGTGCCAGTAGCGAGGGACTAGATGGCATTCAGTACTTC.